Listed below are T cell receptor beta chains from one sample, sequenced in a study of blood T cell repertoires in COVID-19. The assay was immunoSEQ multiplex PCR, and TCRdb's table has in-frame clones only and misses some. The sample holds 95,000 to 150,000 clones; roughly 88% are singletons and the top ten take about 4.5%. The sample was peripheral blood. These receptors originate from a man in his forties or fifties with acute or convalescent COVID-19. Each CDR3 is given with its conserved first and last residue. Each record gives: V gene, CDR3 protein.

>TRBV5-1
CASKRTIGDEQYF
>TRBV19
CASSRDRSNQPQHF
>TRBV2
CASSELRQGRTYTF
>TRBV6-5
CASSSIGQGAGYTF
>TRBV7-2
CASSLSSYNSPLHF
>TRBV30
CAWSVGLAGEETQYF
>TRBV6-1
CASSEARFTEAFF
>TRBV4-2
CASRRNRGLAKGYTF
>TRBV6-5
CASSWQGVSGNTIYF
>TRBV6-2/TRBV6-3
CASSWMAASSYNSPLHF
>TRBV7-8
CASSLASLAGVAYF
>TRBV13
CASSLPGTADEQYF
>TRBV6-4
CASSPQGSTDTQYF
>TRBV14
CASSHGGLAGTGELFF
>TRBV30
CAWSVIQGVSHEQYF
>TRBV6-2/TRBV6-3
CASSKSTGSVTEAFF
>TRBV7-6
CASSLAGRRTEAFF
>TRBV11-2
CASSSQGAAGYTF
>TRBV11-2
CASSLERDNEQFF
>TRBV3-1/TRBV3-2
CASSQVSRSREQYF
>TRBV7-2
CASSFWDYSYQETQYF
>TRBV15
CATSRVEFQGMNTEAFF
>TRBV7-8
CASSLTGTGGLGYTF
>TRBV6-2/TRBV6-3
CASSYPLGRQTYNEQFF
>TRBV14
CASSPPGTGNYGYTF
>TRBV19
CASSLTGGAGNQPQHF
>TRBV5-5
CASSLETFRGRGYEQYF
>TRBV30
CAWGFGENTEAFF
>TRBV19
CASTPGWAVTDTQYF
>TRBV6-5
CASSGGAGELFF
>TRBV15
CATSRDGRTNEKLFF
>TRBV25-1
CASSLKTGGAGELFF
>TRBV5-4
CASSRDREKGYTF
>TRBV11-2
CASSRSGTGELFF
>TRBV4-2
CASSHQGTGAMNTEAFF
>TRBV10-3
CAIKLQGADAGGYTF
>TRBV6-5
CASSPGGLYGYTF
>TRBV9
CASSAAGAGANVLTF
>TRBV14
CASSQTRNQPQHF
>TRBV29-1
CSAELAGEKLFF